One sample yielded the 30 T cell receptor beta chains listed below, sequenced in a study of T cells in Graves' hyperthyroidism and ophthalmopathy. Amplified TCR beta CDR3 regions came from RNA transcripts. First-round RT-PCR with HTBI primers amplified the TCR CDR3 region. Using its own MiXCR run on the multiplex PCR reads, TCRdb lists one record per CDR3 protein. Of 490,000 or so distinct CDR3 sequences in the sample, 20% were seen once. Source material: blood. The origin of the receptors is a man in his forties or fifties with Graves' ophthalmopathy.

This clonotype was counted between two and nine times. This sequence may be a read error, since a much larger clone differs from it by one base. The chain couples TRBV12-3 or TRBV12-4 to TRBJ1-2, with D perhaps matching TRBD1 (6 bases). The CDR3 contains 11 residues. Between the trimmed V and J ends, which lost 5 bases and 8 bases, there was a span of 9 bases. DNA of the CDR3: TGTGCCAGCAGTCACAGGGCCGGCTACACCTTC. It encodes CASSHRAGYTF.

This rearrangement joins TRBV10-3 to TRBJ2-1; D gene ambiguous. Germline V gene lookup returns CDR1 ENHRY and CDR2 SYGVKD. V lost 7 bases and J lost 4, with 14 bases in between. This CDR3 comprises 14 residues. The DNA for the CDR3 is TGTGCCATCATTTGGAGCCTCATATACAATGAGCAGTTCTTC. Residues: CAIIWSLIYNEQFF.

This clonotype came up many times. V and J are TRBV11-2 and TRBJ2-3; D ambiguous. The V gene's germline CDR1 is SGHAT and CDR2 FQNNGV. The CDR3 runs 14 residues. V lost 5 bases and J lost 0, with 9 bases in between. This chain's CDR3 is CASSISTSTDTQYF. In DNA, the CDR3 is TGTGCCAGCAGCATCAGTACTAGCACAGATACGCAGTATTTT.

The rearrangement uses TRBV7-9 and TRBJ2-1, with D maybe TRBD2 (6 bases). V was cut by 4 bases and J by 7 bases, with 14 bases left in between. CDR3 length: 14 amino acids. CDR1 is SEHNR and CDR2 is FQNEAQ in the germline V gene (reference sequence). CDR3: CASSSTGVTNEQFF. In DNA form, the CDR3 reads TGTGCCAGCAGCTCTACGGGAGTAACGAATGAGCAGTTCTTC.

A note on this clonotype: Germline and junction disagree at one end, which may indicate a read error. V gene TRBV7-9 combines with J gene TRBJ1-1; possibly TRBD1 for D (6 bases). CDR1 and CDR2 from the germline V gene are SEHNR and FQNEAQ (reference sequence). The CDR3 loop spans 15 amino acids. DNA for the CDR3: TGTGCCAGCAGCTCCGGCGACAGGTCGAACGCTGAAGCTTTCTTT. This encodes CASSSGDRSNAEAFF.

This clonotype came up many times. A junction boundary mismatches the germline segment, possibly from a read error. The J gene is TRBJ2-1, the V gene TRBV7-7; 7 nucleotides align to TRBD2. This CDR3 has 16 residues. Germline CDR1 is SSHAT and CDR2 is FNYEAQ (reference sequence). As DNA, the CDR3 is TGTGCTAGCAGCTTAAATAGGGAGGGCCCCTACAATGAGCAGTTCTTC. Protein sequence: CASSLNREGPYNEQFF.

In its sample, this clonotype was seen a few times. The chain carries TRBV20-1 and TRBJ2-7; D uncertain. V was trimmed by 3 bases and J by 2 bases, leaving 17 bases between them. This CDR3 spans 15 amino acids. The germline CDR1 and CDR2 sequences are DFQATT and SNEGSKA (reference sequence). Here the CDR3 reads CSARAIPTYAYEQYF. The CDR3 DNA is TGCAGTGCTAGGGCAATACCGACTTATGCCTACGAGCAGTACTTC.

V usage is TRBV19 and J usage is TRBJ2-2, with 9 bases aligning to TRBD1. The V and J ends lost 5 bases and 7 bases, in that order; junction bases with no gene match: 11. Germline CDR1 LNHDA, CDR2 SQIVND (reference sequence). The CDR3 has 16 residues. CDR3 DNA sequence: TGTGCCAGTAGTGGGACCGTCGGGACAGGGAACGGGGAGCTGTTTTTT. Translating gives CASSGTVGTGNGELFF.

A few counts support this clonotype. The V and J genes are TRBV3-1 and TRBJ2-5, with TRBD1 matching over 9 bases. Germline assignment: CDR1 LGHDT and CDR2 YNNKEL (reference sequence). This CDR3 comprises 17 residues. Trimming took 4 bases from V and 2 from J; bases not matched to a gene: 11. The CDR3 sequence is CASSLPDRGRGQETQYF. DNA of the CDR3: TGTGCCAGCAGCCTACCCGACAGGGGGAGAGGACAAGAGACCCAGTACTTC.

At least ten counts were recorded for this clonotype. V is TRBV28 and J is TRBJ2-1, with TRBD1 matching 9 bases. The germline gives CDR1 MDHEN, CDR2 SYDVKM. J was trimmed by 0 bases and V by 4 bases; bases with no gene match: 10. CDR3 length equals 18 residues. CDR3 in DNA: TGTGCCAGCAGTTCCCTTGTTGGACAGGGGAGCTCCTACAATGAGCAGTTCTTC. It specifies CASSSLVGQGSSYNEQFF.

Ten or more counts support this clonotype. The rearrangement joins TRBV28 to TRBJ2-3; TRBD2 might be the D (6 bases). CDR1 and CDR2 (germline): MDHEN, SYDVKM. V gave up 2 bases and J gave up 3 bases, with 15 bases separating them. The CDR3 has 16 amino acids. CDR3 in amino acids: CASSLISRGTTDTQYF. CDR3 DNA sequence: TGTGCCAGCAGTTTAATATCGCGGGGCACGACAGATACGCAGTATTTT.

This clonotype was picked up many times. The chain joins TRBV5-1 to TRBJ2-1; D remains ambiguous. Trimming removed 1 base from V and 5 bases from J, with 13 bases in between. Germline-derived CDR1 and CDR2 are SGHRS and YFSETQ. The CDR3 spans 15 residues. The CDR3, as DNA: TGCGCCAGCAGCTTGTCAGGACGGCCAGACAATGAGCAGTTCTTC. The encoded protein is CASSLSGRPDNEQFF.

CDR3 nucleotide sequence: TGTGCCAGCAGCCAAGGCGGGAGTAGGTACAATGAGCAGTTCTTC. Its translation: CASSQGGSRYNEQFF. The V gene is TRBV3-1, the J gene TRBJ2-1, with 7 positions matching TRBD2. V was clipped by 1 base and J by 4 bases; unmatched bases: 4. From germline, CDR1 is LGHDT and CDR2 YNNKEL (reference sequence). The CDR3 totals 15 residues.

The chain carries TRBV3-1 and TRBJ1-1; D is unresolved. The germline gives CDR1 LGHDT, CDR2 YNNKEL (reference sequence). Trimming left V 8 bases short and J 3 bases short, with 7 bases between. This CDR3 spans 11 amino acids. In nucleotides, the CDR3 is TGTGCCAGCGGGCCCTACACTGAAGCTTTCTTT. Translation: CASGPYTEAFF.

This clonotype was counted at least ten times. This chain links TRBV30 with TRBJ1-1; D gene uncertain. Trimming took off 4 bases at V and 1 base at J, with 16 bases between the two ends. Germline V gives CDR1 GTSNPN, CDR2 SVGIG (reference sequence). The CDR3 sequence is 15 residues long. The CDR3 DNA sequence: TGTGCCTGGACGGGCCTTGGTAGGGAGAACACTGAAGCTTTCTTT. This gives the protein CAWTGLGRENTEAFF.

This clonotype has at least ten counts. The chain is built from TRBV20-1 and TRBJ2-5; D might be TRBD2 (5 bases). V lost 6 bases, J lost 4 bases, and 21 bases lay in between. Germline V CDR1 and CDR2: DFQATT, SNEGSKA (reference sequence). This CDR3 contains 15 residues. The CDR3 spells CSAPVSARRVETQYF. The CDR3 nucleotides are TGCAGTGCGCCGGTTTCAGCCCGGCGGGTAGAGACCCAGTACTTC.

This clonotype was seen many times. The CDR3 sequence is CASSPRTGMNTGELFF. The CDR3 bases are TGCGCCAGCAGCCCCAGGACAGGGATGAACACCGGGGAGCTGTTTTTT. The rearrangement uses TRBV5-1 and TRBJ2-2; 8 bases fit TRBD1. Germline lookup yields CDR1 SGHRS and CDR2 YFSETQ. The CDR3 runs 16 residues. With 4 bases clipped from V and 1 base from J, the junction kept 6 bases outside the gene matches.

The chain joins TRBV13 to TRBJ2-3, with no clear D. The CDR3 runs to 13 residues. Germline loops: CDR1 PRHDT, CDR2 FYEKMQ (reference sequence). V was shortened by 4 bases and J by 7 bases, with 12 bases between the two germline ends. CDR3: CASSSITPNTQYF. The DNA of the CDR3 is TGTGCCAGCAGCTCTATCACTCCAAATACGCAGTATTTT.

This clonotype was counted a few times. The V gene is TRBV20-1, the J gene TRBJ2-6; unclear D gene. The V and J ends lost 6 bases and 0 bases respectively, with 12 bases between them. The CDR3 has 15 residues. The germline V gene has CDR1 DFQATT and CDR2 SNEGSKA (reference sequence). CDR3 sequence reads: CSAPPGRSGANVLTF. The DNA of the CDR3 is TGCAGTGCCCCTCCGGGTCGCTCTGGGGCCAACGTCCTGACTTTC.

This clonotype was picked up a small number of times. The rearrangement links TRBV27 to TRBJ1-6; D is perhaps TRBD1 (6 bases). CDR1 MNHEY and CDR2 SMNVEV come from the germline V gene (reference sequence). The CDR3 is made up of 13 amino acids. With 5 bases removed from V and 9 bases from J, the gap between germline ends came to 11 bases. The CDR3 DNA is TGTGCCAGCAGTGGGGGCTGGAGTTCACCCCTCCACTTT. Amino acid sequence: CASSGGWSSPLHF.

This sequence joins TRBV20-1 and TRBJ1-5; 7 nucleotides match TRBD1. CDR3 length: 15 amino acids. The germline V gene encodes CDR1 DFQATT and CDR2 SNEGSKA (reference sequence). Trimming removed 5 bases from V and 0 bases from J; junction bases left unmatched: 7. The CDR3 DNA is TGCAGTGCTTCCCGGGACAGCCTTAGCAATCAGCCCCAGCATTTT. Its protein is CSASRDSLSNQPQHF.

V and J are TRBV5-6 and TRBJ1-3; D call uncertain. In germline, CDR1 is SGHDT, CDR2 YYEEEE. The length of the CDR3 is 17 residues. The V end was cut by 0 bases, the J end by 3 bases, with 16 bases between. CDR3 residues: CASSLVRAAGSGNTIYF. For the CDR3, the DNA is TGTGCCAGCAGCTTGGTTCGGGCAGCAGGAAGTGGAAACACCATATATTTT.

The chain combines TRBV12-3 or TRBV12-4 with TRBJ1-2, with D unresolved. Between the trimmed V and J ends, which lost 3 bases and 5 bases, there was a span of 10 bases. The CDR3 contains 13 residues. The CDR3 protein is CASSFPSGYGYTF. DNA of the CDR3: TGTGCCAGCAGTTTTCCGTCTGGTTATGGCTACACCTTC.

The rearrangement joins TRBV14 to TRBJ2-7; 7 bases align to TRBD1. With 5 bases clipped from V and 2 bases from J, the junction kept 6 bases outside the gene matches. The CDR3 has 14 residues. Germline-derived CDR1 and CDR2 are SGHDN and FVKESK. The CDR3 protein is CASSGDRAAYEQYF. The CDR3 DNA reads TGTGCCAGCAGCGGAGACAGGGCGGCCTACGAGCAGTACTTC.

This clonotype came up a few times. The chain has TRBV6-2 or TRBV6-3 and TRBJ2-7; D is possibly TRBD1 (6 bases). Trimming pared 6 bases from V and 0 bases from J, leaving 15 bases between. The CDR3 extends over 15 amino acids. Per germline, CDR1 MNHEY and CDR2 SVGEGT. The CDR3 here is CASSSGTRSSYEQYF. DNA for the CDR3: TGTGCCAGCAGCTCCGGGACAAGGAGCTCCTACGAGCAGTACTTC.

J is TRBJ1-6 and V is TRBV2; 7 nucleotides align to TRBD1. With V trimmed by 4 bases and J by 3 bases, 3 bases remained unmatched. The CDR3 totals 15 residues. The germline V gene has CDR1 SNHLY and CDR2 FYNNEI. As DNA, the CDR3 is TGTGCCAGCAGTGGACGACAGGGCTATAATTCACCCCTCCACTTT. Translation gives CASSGRQGYNSPLHF.

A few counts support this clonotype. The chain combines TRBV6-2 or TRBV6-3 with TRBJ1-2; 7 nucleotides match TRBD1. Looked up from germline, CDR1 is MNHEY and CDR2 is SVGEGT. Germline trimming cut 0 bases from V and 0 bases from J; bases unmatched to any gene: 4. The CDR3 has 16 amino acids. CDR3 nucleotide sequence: TGTGCCAGCAGTTACTCGCCGCAGGGGGCTAACTATGGCTACACCTTC. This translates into CASSYSPQGANYGYTF.

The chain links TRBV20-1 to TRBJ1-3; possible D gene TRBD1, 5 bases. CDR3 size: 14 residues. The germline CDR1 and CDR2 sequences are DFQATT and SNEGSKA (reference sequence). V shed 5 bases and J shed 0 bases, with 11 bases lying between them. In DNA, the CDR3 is TGCAGTGCTGATACAGGCTTCTCTGGAAACACCATATATTTT. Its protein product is CSADTGFSGNTIYF.

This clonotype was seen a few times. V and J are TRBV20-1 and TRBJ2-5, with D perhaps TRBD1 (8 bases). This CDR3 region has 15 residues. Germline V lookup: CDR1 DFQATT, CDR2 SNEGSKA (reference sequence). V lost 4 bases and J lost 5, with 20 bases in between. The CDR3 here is CSAITGGGVWETQYF. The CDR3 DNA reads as TGCAGTGCTATTACAGGGGGGGGGGTTTGGGAGACCCAGTACTTC.

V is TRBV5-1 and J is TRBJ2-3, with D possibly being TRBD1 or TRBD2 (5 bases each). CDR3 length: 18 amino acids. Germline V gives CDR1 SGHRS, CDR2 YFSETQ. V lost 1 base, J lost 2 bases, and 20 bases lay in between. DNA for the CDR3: TGCGCCAGCAGCTTGAATTTGGGGGTCAGATCGCCCACAGATACGCAGTATTTT. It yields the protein CASSLNLGVRSPTDTQYF.